The clone carrying this TCR beta chain was detected many times. The antigen is undetermined. Tregs were sorted as CD4+CD25+CD127-/low cells. Semi-nested PCR with Nested Universal Primer A followed constant-region reverse priming of full-length variable regions. TCRdb re-analysed the 5' RACE reads in MiXCR, keeping a single row per CDR3 protein. The table includes roughly 57,000 distinct CDR3 sequences, 20% to 25% detected once. The germline V and J ends were trimmed by 8 bases and 4 bases, with 9 bases remaining between them. This CDR3 is built from 13 residues. General study points: The larger cohort examined one V-J beta rearrangement, not whole repertoires.

The sequencing sample was made of tumor-infiltrating Tregs sorted from the breast tumor. The chain couples TRBV12-3 or TRBV12-4 to TRBJ2-6; D gene ambiguous. The sequence was collected from a female donor with breast cancer. The CDR3 region is CASGELGANVLTF. DNA for the CDR3: TGTGCCAGCGGGGAATTAGGGGCCAACGTCCTGACTTTC.